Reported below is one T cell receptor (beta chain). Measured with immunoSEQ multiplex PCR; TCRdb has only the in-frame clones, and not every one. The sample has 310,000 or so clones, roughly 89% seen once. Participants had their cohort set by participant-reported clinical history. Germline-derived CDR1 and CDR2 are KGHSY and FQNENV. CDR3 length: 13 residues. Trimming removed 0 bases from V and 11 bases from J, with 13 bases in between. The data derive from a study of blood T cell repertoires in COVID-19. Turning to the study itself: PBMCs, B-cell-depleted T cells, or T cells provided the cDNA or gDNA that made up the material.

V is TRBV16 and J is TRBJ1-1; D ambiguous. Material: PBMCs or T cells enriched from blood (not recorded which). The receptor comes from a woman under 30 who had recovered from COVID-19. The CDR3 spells CASSQSREVEAFF. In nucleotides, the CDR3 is TGTGCCAGCAGCCAATCAAGGGAGGTCGAGGCTTTCTTT. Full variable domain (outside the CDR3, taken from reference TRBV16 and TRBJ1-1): GEEVAQTPKHLVRGEGQKAKLYCAPIKGHSYVFWYQQVLKNEFKFLISFQNENVFDETGMPKERFSAKCLPNSPCSLEIQATKLEDSAVYFCASSQSREVEAFFGQGTRLTVV.